This T cell receptor beta chain appears in the sequencing data of a study of regulatory T cells in long-lasting Graves disease. Regarding the study as a whole: Persistent patients had a count of shared public clonotypes (approximately 3,000) that exceeded that of new patients (about 870). Persistent disease preferred TRBV28, TRBJ1-2 and TRBJ2-5; new disease, TRBV20-1 and TRBJ2-1.

Germline CDR1 reads DFQATT; CDR2 reads SNEGSKA (reference sequence). The CDR3 spans 17 residues. Trimming took 6 bases from V and 2 from J; bases not matched to a gene: 10. CDR3-region Arm-PCR and iRepertoire HTBI primers produced the TCR beta libraries. TCRdb reanalysed the multiplex PCR reads using MiXCR and keeps one entry per CDR3 protein. Of 300,000 to 400,000 distinct CDR3 sequences listed, 16% are singletons. Specified time point: newly diagnosed GD, antithyroid drugs for less than 3 months. Isolated PBMC RNA provided the starting material for the TCR library. Turning to this clonotype: The antigen is undetermined.

The sample was also reused in another study, on T cells in Graves' hyperthyroidism and ophthalmopathy.

The sample in question was peripheral blood mononuclear cells (PBMCs), obtained at new diagnosis, from a patient treated with antithyroid drugs. This rearrangement joins TRBV20-1 to TRBJ2-7, with 16 bases lining up with TRBD2. The origin of this receptor is a man aged 40-49 years with Graves disease. The CDR3 loop reads CSADMGLAGGPTYEQYF. The CDR3, as DNA: TGCAGTGCCGACATGGGACTAGCGGGGGGGCCAACCTACGAGCAGTACTTC.